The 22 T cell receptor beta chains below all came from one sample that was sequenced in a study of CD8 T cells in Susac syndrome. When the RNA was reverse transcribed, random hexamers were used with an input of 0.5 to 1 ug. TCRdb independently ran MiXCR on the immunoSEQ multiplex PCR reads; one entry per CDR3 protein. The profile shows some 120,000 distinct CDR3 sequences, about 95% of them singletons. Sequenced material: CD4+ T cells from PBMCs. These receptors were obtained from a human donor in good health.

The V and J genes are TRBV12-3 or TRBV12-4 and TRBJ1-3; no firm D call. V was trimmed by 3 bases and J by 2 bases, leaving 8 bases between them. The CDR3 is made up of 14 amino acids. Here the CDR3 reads CASSFAGAGNTIYF. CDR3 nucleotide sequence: TGTGCCAGCAGTTTTGCCGGTGCTGGAAACACCATATATTTT.

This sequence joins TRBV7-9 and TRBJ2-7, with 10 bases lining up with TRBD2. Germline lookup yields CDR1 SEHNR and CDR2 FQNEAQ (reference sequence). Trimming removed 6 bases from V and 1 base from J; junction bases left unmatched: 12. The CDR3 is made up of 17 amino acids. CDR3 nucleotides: TGTGCCAGCAGTTCTACAGCGGGAGGGTTCCTATCCTACGAGCAGTACTTC. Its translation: CASSSTAGGFLSYEQYF. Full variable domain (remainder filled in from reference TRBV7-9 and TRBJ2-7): DTGVSQNPRHKITKRGQNVTFRCDPISEHNRLYWYRQTLGQGPEFLTYFQNEAQLEKSRLLSDRFSAERPKGSFSTLEIQRTEQGDSAMYLCASSSTAGGFLSYEQYFGPGTRLTVT.

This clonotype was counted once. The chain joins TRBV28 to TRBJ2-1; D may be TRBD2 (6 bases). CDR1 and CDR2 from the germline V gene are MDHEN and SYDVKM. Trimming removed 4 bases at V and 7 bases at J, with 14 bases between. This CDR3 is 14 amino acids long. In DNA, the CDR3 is TGTGCCAGCAGTTCCGGGAGCGTCAGGAATGAGCAGTTCTTC. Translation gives CASSSGSVRNEQFF. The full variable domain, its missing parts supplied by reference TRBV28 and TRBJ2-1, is DVKVTQSSRYLVKRTGEKVFLECVQDMDHENMFWYRQDPGLGLRLIYFSYDVKMKEKGDIPEGYSVSREKKERFSLILESASTNQTSMYLCASSSGSVRNEQFFGPGTRLTVL.

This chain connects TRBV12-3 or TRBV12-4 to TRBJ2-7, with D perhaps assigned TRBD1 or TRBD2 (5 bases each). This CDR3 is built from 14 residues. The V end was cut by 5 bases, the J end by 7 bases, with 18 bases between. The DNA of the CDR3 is TGTGCCAGCAGTCTGAGGGGAGCCCAAGGGGAGCAGTACTTC. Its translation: CASSLRGAQGEQYF.

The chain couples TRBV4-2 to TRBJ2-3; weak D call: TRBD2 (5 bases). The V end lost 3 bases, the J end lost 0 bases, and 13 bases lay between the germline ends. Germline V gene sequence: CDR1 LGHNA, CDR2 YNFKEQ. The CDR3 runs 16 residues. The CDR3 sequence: CASSHLTRGSTDTQYF. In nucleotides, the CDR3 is TGTGCCAGCAGCCACTTAACTCGCGGGAGCACAGATACGCAGTATTTT.

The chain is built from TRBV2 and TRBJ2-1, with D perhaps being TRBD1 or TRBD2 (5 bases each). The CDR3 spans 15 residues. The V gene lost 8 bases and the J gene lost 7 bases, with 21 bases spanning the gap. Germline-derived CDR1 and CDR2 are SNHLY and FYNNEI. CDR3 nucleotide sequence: TGTGCCAGCCACCTCCGCCGGGACGCTGGGAATGAGCAGTTCTTC. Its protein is CASHLRRDAGNEQFF.

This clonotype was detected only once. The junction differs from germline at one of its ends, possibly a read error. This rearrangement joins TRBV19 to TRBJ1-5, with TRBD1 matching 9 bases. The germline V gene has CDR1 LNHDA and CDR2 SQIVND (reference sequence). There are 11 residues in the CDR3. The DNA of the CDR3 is TGTGCCAGTTCCGGGACAGGGCGCGAGAATTTT. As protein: CASSGTGRENF.

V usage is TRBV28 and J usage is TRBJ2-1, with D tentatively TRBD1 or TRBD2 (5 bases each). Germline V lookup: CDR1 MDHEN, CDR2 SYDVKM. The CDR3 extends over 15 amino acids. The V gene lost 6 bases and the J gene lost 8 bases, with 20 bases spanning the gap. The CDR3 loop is CASSPPGDHGYEQFF. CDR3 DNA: TGTGCCAGCAGCCCCCCCGGGGACCATGGGTATGAGCAGTTCTTC.

This CDR3 is CASSLDDGETQYF. The CDR3 region has the DNA TGTGCCAGCAGCTTAGACGACGGCGAGACCCAGTACTTC. This chain connects TRBV7-9 to TRBJ2-5; unclear D gene. V was shortened by 1 base and J by 5 bases, with 8 bases between the two germline ends. The CDR3 is made up of 13 amino acids. Germline CDR1 is SEHNR and CDR2 is FQNEAQ (reference sequence).

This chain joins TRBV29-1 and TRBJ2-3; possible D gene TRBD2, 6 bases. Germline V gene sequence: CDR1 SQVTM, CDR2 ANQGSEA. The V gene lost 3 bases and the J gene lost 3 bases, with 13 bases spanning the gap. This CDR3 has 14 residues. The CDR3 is CSVEPRAGTDTQYF. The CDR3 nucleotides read TGCAGCGTTGAGCCTAGAGCGGGTACAGATACGCAGTATTTT.

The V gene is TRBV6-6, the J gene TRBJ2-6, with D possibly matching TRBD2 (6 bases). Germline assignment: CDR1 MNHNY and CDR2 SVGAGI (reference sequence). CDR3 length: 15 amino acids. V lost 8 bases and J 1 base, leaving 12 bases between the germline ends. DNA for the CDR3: TGTGCCAGCCTTCTGGGAGGATCTGGGGCCAACGTCCTGACTTTC. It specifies CASLLGGSGANVLTF.

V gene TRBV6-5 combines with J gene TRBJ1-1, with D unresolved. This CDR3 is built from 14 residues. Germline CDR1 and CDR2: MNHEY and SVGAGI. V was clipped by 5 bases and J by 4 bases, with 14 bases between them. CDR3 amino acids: CASSLLALGTEAFF. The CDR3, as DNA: TGTGCCAGCAGTCTCCTGGCCTTGGGCACTGAAGCTTTCTTT.

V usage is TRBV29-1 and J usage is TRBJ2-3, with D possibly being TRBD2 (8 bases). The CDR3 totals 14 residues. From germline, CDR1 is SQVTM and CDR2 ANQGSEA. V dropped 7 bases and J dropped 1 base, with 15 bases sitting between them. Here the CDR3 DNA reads TGCAGCGAGGGGGCGACTAGCGGCACAGATACGCAGTATTTT. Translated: CSEGATSGTDTQYF.

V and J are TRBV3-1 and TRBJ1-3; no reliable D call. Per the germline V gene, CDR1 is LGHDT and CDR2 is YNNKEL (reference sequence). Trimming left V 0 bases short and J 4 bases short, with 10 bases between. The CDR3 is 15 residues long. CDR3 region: CASSQDRGYGNTIYF. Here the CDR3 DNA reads TGTGCCAGCAGCCAAGATCGGGGTTACGGAAACACCATATATTTT.

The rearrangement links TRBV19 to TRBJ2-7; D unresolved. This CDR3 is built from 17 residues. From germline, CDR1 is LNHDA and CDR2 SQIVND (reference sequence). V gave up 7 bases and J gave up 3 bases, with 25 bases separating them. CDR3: CASKGWVRRPHFYEQYF. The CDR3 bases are TGTGCCAGTAAGGGTTGGGTCAGGCGACCCCACTTCTACGAGCAGTACTTC.

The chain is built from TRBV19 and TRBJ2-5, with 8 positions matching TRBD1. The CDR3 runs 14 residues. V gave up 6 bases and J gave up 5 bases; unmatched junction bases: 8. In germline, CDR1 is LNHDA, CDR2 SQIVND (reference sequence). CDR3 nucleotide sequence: TGTGCCAGTAGCCGGACAGGGACCGGGGAGACCCAGTACTTC. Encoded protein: CASSRTGTGETQYF.

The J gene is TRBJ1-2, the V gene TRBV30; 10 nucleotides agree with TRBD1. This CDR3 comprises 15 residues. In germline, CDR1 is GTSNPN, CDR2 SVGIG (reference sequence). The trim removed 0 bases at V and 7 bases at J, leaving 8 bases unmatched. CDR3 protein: CAWSVTGTGAGGYTF. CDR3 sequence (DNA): TGTGCCTGGAGTGTCACCGGGACAGGGGCCGGTGGCTACACCTTC.

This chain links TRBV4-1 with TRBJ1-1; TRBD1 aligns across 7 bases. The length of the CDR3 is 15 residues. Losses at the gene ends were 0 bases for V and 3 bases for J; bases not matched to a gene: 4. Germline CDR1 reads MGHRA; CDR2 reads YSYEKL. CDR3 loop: CASSQDPDRYTEAFF. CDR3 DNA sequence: TGCGCCAGCAGCCAAGACCCGGACAGGTACACTGAAGCTTTCTTT.

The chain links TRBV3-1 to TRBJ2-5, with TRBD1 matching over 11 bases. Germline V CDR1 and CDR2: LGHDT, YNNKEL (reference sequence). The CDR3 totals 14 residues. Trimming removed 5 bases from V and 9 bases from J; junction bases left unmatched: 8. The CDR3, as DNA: TGTGCCAGCAGCTCTCATGGACAGGGGGCCCCCCAGTACTTC. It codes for CASSSHGQGAPQYF.

The CDR3 is CASSYSDRRQETQYF. Written as DNA, the CDR3 is TGTGCCAGCAGTTACTCGGACAGACGACAAGAGACCCAGTACTTC. V gene TRBV6-5 combines with J gene TRBJ2-5; TRBD1 is a possible D gene (6 bases). Per germline, CDR1 MNHEY and CDR2 SVGAGI. The CDR3 length is 15 residues. Trimming cost V 0 bases and J 2 bases, with 10 bases left between them.

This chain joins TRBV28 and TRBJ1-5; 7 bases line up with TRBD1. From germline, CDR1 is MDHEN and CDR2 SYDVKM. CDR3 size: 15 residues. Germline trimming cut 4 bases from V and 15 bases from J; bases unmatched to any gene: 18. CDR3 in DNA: TGTGCCAGCAGTTCCCTCTCGACCTCTGGACAGGTTAGGCATTTT. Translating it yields CASSSLSTSGQVRHF.

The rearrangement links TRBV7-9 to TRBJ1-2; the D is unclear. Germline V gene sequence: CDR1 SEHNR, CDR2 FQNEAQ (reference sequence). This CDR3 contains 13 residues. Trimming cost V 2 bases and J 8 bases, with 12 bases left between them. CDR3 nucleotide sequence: TGTGCCAGCAGCTTAAACGGACCTCAGGGCTACACCTTC. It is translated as CASSLNGPQGYTF.